This T cell receptor (beta chain) was sequenced during a study of beta chain features in type 1 diabetes. Overall study results and limits: Shortening that was moderate but significant affected the TCRB CDR3s of Type 1 diabetes patients in all four CD4+ subsets. Researchers caution that PCR might favor shorter templates, equally among patients and controls.

cDNA synthesis used the whole RNA isolate, giving expressed TCRB sequences. The data were produced by immunoSEQ multiplex PCR, yet TCRdb's version contains in-frame clones alone and is incomplete. In the table there are more than 250,000 clones, roughly 22% of which are singletons. The V gene lost 5 bases and the J gene lost 3 bases, with 10 bases spanning the gap. This CDR3 spans 13 amino acids. From germline, CDR1 is SGHAT and CDR2 FQDESV (reference sequence). Donors contributed one heparinised blood draw apiece, averaging about 110 mL. Sort purity for all populations was recorded as exceeding 98%. Concerning this clone itself: Its antigen is unknown.

The sequence was obtained from a woman between 35 and 50 years old with type 1 diabetes. This chain connects TRBV11-1 to TRBJ1-2; TRBD1 might be the D (5 bases). Input material: naive CD4+ T cells from blood. The chain's CDR3 is CASSADKDYGYTF. The DNA of the CDR3 is TGTGCCAGCAGCGCGGACAAGGACTATGGCTACACCTTC.